These 19 T cell receptor beta chains were sequenced from one sample in a study of shared clonotypes between healthy human individuals. Repertoires were generated with immunoSEQ multiplex PCR, while TCRdb's copy carries only in-frame clones and drops some. The sample shows some 900,000 clones, around three quarters of them seen only once. Sample: memory CD4+ T cells sorted from blood. Subset specified: CD45RA-negative fraction. These receptors were collected from a man in his late teens or twenties in good health.

The chain uses TRBV10-3 and TRBJ1-2, with no clear D. V gave up 3 bases and J gave up 8 bases, with 10 bases separating them. This CDR3 has 12 residues. Germline loops: CDR1 ENHRY, CDR2 SYGVKD. The DNA for the CDR3 is TGTGCCATCAGTGAAGTAGACGGCGGCTACACCTTC. Protein product: CAISEVDGGYTF.

J is TRBJ2-2 and V is TRBV5-1; 10 bases are shared with TRBD1. This CDR3 region has 15 residues. V lost 4 bases and J lost 5; bases outside the gene matches: 5. Per the germline V gene, CDR1 is SGHRS and CDR2 is YFSETQ. DNA for the CDR3: TGCGCCAGCAGCCAAGGGACAGGGGCGACCGGGGAGCTGTTTTTT. This gives the protein CASSQGTGATGELFF. Using reference TRBV5-1 and TRBJ2-2 for the parts outside the CDR3, the full variable domain is KAGVTQTPRYLIKTRGQQVTLSCSPISGHRSVSWYQQTPGQGLQFLFEYFSETQRNKGNFPGRFSGRQFSNSRSEMNVSTLELGDSALYLCASSQGTGATGELFFGEGSRLTVL.

This clone has more than one count but fewer than ten. The chain combines TRBV5-6 with TRBJ1-1, with D maybe TRBD1 (6 bases). V shed 4 bases and J shed 0 bases, with 16 bases lying between them. The length of the CDR3 is 16 residues. Germline CDR1 reads SGHDT; CDR2 reads YYEEEE. CDR3 protein: CASSVPRTAVNTEAFF. The CDR3 nucleotides are TGTGCCAGCAGCGTCCCCCGGACAGCCGTGAACACTGAAGCTTTCTTT. Full variable domain (rest looked up from reference TRBV5-6 and TRBJ1-1): DAGVTQSPTHLIKTRGQQVTLRCSPKSGHDTVSWYQQALGQGPQFIFQYYEEEERQRGNFPDRFSGHQFPNYSSELNVNALLLGDSALYLCASSVPRTAVNTEAFFGQGTRLTVV.

There are many counts of this clone. This chain links TRBV9 with TRBJ2-5, with a weak D call TRBD1 (5 bases). Germline V gives CDR1 SGDLS, CDR2 YYNGEE. The V gene lost 0 bases and the J gene lost 5 bases, with 11 bases spanning the gap. The CDR3 has 14 residues. CDR3 nucleotides: TGTGCCAGCAGCGTAGAAGGGGTGGGGGAGACCCAGTACTTC. This sequence encodes CASSVEGVGETQYF.

This clone was recorded many times. Distinct nucleotide sequences in the sample also encode this CDR3. This chain links TRBV5-6 with TRBJ1-2, with D unclear. The CDR3 loop spans 15 amino acids. V was pared by 1 base and J by 4 bases, with 14 bases between. Germline loops: CDR1 SGHDT, CDR2 YYEEEE. The CDR3 bases are TGTGCCAGCAGCTTGTTTGAAGGCGGCATCTATGGCTACACCTTC. Protein: CASSLFEGGIYGYTF.

The genes are TRBV7-9 and TRBJ2-7, with a weak D call TRBD1 (5 bases). The ends were cut back, 1 base at V and 3 bases at J, with 10 bases in the middle. The CDR3 contains 14 residues. Germline V gene lookup returns CDR1 SEHNR and CDR2 FQNEAQ (reference sequence). CDR3 DNA: TGTGCCAGCAGCTTAGGCCAGGGAAACTACGAGCAGTACTTC. It codes for CASSLGQGNYEQYF.

This rearrangement joins TRBV28 to TRBJ1-2; D is uncertain. This CDR3 has 10 amino acids. The germline V gene encodes CDR1 MDHEN and CDR2 SYDVKM. V was shortened by 4 bases and J by 8 bases, with 5 bases between the two germline ends. DNA of the CDR3: TGTGCCAGCAGTTCGGAAGGCTACACCTTC. It specifies CASSSEGYTF.

The chain has TRBV5-1 and TRBJ1-2; D remains unclear. The CDR3 has 11 amino acids. The germline V and J ends were trimmed by 7 bases and 2 bases, with 6 bases remaining between them. From germline, CDR1 is SGHRS and CDR2 YFSETQ. In nucleotides, the CDR3 is TGCGCCAGCGCCAGCAACTATGGCTACACCTTC. Translated: CASASNYGYTF.

This clone was seen more than once but under ten times. This chain joins TRBV7-2 and TRBJ2-5; possibly TRBD2 for D (6 bases). V lost 1 base and J 5 bases, leaving 14 bases between the germline ends. The CDR3 extends over 15 amino acids. CDR1 and CDR2 (germline): SGHTA, FQGNSA. CDR3 in DNA: TGTGCCAGCAGCTTAGTCGTACTAGCAGGGGAGACCCAGTACTTC. Its protein product is CASSLVVLAGETQYF.

The V and J genes are TRBV19 and TRBJ1-2, with TRBD1 as a possible D gene (5 bases). Trimming left V 7 bases short and J 0 bases short, with 15 bases between. This CDR3 comprises 15 residues. Germline V gene data show CDR1 as LNHDA and CDR2 as SQIVND (reference sequence). CDR3 region: CASTLKAGANYGYTF. In DNA form, the CDR3 reads TGTGCCAGTACCCTAAAGGCGGGGGCTAACTATGGCTACACCTTC.

The chain recombines TRBV4-3 with TRBJ2-5, with 8 bases identical to TRBD1. The CDR3 contains 13 residues. V lost 4 bases to trimming and J lost 4 bases; unmatched junction nucleotides: 2. Germline-derived CDR1 and CDR2 are LGHNA and YSLEER. CDR3 sequence (DNA): TGCGCCAGCAGCCTGACAGGGGTAGAGACCCAGTACTTC. Translating it yields CASSLTGVETQYF.

This clone was counted a few times. This sequence joins TRBV5-6 and TRBJ2-1, with D possibly TRBD2 on 5 matching bases. This CDR3 has 13 residues. Trimming left V 9 bases short and J 0 bases short, with 10 bases between. CDR1 and CDR2 (germline): SGHDT, YYEEEE. The CDR3 nucleotides read TGTGCCACCCGGAGGCGCTCCTACAATGAGCAGTTCTTC. Its protein product is CATRRRSYNEQFF.

This rearrangement joins TRBV30 to TRBJ2-7; D remains ambiguous. Deletions cut 0 bases from V and 7 bases from J, with 7 bases between. This CDR3 spans 11 amino acids. Germline CDR1 GTSNPN, CDR2 SVGIG (reference sequence). The CDR3 DNA sequence: TGTGCCTGGAGTGTTAGGCGGGAGCAGTACTTC. Amino acids: CAWSVRREQYF. Full variable domain (missing parts from reference TRBV30 and TRBJ2-7): SQTIHQWPATLVQPVGSPLSLECTVEGTSNPNLYWYRQAAGRGLQLLFYSVGIGQISSEVPQNLSASRPQDRQFILSSKKLLLSDSGFYLCAWSVRREQYFGPGTRLTVT.

V and J are TRBV28 and TRBJ1-5; D might be TRBD1 (6 bases). Germline V CDR1 and CDR2: MDHEN, SYDVKM. Trimming removed 8 bases from V and 10 bases from J, with 24 bases in between. The CDR3 runs to 15 residues. Written as DNA, the CDR3 is TGTGCCAGCGCATCTCGACAGGCCGGAGGGGGACCCCAGCATTTT. Its translation is CASASRQAGGGPQHF.

The chain combines TRBV7-8 with TRBJ1-5; tentatively, D is TRBD1 (6 bases). The V end lost 1 base, the J end lost 4 bases, and 14 bases lay between the germline ends. The CDR3 sequence is 16 residues long. Germline assignment: CDR1 SGHVS and CDR2 FQNEAQ. CDR3 DNA: TGTGCCAGCAGCTTAGGGGGGGCGCGGGATAATCAGCCCCAGCATTTT. Protein product: CASSLGGARDNQPQHF.

This chain uses TRBV6-6 with TRBJ2-5; D remains ambiguous. From germline, CDR1 is MNHNY and CDR2 SVGAGI (reference sequence). The length of the CDR3 is 15 residues. Trimming removed 4 bases at V and 0 bases at J, with 12 bases between. This chain's CDR3 is CASSSEGMYQETQYF. CDR3 sequence (DNA): TGTGCCAGCAGTTCGGAAGGGATGTACCAAGAGACCCAGTACTTC.

This clone occurred a few times. The CDR3 region has the DNA TGCGCCAGCAGCCAAGACGGAGGACTGGCCTACGAGCAGTACTTC. It translates to CASSQDGGLAYEQYF. The chain links TRBV4-3 to TRBJ2-7, with D perhaps matching TRBD2 (5 bases). Germline V gene lookup returns CDR1 LGHNA and CDR2 YSLEER. The CDR3 spans 15 residues. V was pared by 0 bases and J by 2 bases, with 11 bases between.

The V call is TRBV4-1, the J call TRBJ2-2, with a weak D call TRBD1 (7 bases). CDR3 length: 16 amino acids. Germline loops: CDR1 MGHRA, CDR2 YSYEKL. V was cut by 4 bases and J by 1 base, with 13 bases left in between. CDR3 DNA sequence: TGCGCCAGCAGCCCCAGGGGGGCTGGGAACACCGGGGAGCTGTTTTTT. As protein: CASSPRGAGNTGELFF.

The chain uses TRBV2 and TRBJ2-7; TRBD2 might be the D (5 bases). Trimming took 3 bases from V and 2 from J, leaving 20 bases between them. CDR1 SNHLY and CDR2 FYNNEI come from the germline V gene. CDR3 size: 17 residues. CDR3 DNA: TGTGCCAGCAGTGATTCGAGTTTGTGGGTCGGGACCTACGAGCAGTACTTC. Residues: CASSDSSLWVGTYEQYF.